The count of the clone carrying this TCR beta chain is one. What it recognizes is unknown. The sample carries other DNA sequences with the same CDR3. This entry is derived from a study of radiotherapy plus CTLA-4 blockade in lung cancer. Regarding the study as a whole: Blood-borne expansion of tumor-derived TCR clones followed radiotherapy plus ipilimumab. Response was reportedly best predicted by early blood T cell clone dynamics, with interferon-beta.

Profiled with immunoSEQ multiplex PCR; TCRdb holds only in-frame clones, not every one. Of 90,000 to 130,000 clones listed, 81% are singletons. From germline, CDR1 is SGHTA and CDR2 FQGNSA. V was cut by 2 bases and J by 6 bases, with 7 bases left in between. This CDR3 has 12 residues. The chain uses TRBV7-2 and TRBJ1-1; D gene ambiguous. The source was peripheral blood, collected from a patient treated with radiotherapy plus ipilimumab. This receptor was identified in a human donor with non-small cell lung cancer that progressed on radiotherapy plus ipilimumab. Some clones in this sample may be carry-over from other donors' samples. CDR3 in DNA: TGTGCCAGCAGCTTATCTTTCTCTGAAGCTTTCTTT. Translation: CASSLSFSEAFF.